A single sample gave rise to the 18 T cell receptor beta chains below, sequenced in a study of OX40 agonist ivuxolimab in advanced cancers. Assay: immunoSEQ multiplex PCR; the TCRdb copy retains only in-frame clones and omits some. Altogether 48,000 or so clones are present, 85% to 95% being singletons, with the ten largest covering more than 10%. The material sequenced was CD4+ or CD8+ T cells sorted from blood, taken in a trial of the OX40 agonist ivuxolimab. The origin of the receptors is an adult with an advanced solid tumor such as melanoma, head and neck, liver or kidney cancer.

This chain uses TRBV6-4 with TRBJ2-1; maybe TRBD1 (6 bases). V dropped 6 bases and J dropped 2 bases, with 17 bases sitting between them. The germline V gene has CDR1 MRHNA and CDR2 SNTAGT. This CDR3 contains 16 residues. The CDR3: CASREQGNDAYNEQFF. The CDR3 DNA sequence: TGTGCCAGCAGAGAACAGGGTAACGATGCCTACAATGAGCAGTTCTTC.

The genes are TRBV6-5 and TRBJ1-3; D is ambiguous. Trimming cost V 4 bases and J 0 bases, with 4 bases left between them. This CDR3 spans 13 amino acids. Germline assignment: CDR1 MNHEY and CDR2 SVGAGI. CDR3 sequence: CASSSSSGNTIYF. The CDR3 DNA follows: TGTGCCAGCAGTTCCTCCTCTGGAAACACCATATATTTT.

Concerning this clone: Sequence at one end of the junction differs from germline and may be a read error. The chain carries TRBV6-6 and TRBJ1-4; no firm D call. Germline V lookup: CDR1 MNHNY, CDR2 SVGAGI (reference sequence). The CDR3 runs to 12 residues. CDR3 protein: CACSILEEKLFF. DNA for the CDR3: TGTGCCTGCAGTATCCTTGAGGAAAAACTGTTTTTT.

V usage is TRBV6-1 and J usage is TRBJ2-7, with D perhaps TRBD1 or TRBD2 (6 bases each). Germline CDR1 is MNHNS and CDR2 is SASEGT. V was cut by 6 bases and J by 3 bases, with 15 bases left in between. The CDR3 is made up of 14 amino acids. CDR3 DNA sequence: TGTGCCAGCAGACCCCTTGGGGGGCTCTACGAGCAGTACTTC. It translates to CASRPLGGLYEQYF.

In regard to this clone: The conserved phenylalanine or tryptophan is not found at the CDR3 terminus, so this likely reflects a read error. No DNA is shown, since the ends of the CDR3 on it are uncertain; the CDR3 is the one TCRdb lists. The J gene is TRBJ2-4, the V gene TRBV21-1. TRBV21-1 has pseudogene status. 9 amino acids form the CDR3, both terminal residues included. The CDR3 sequence: CASSTRGGS.

This rearrangement joins TRBV2 to TRBJ1-2; possibly TRBD1 for D (5 bases). V shed 5 bases and J shed 4 bases, with 11 bases lying between them. CDR1 is SNHLY, CDR2 FYNNEI, per germline. This CDR3 spans 13 amino acids. In DNA form, the CDR3 reads TGTGCCAGCAGTTCGGGGCTCCCCTATGGCTACACCTTC. Protein product: CASSSGLPYGYTF.

This chain uses TRBV19 with TRBJ1-4; D is possibly TRBD1 (6 bases). Trimming removed 6 bases at V and 0 bases at J, with 14 bases between. CDR1 is LNHDA and CDR2 is SQIVND in the germline V gene (reference sequence). This CDR3 is 16 amino acids long. This CDR3 is CASSGTNRATNEKLFF. The CDR3 bases are TGTGCCAGTAGCGGCACGAACAGGGCAACTAATGAAAAACTGTTTTTT.

The chain employs TRBV10-1 and TRBJ2-3; 9 positions agree with TRBD2. Trimming cost V 0 bases and J 6 bases; bases outside gene matches: 4. Germline V gene lookup returns CDR1 WNHNN and CDR2 SYGVQD (reference sequence). The CDR3 is 15 residues long. CDR3 sequence: CASSESSGSADTQYF. CDR3 in DNA: TGCGCCAGCAGTGAGTCTAGCGGGAGTGCTGATACGCAGTATTTT.

The chain carries TRBV9 and TRBJ2-5; 11 bases match TRBD2. With V trimmed by 2 bases and J by 4 bases, 7 bases remained unmatched. Germline CDR1 is SGDLS and CDR2 is YYNGEE. The CDR3 totals 16 residues. This chain's CDR3 is CASSVGGLAVGETQYF. CDR3 bases: TGTGCCAGCAGCGTCGGGGGACTAGCGGTAGGAGAGACCCAGTACTTC.

Only one count was recorded for this clone. The genes are TRBV11-2 and TRBJ2-1; D not resolved. V shed 5 bases and J shed 1 base, with 15 bases lying between them. Germline CDR1 and CDR2: SGHAT and FQNNGV. The CDR3 is 16 residues long. The CDR3 region is CASSLLAVRSYNEQFF. CDR3 DNA: TGTGCCAGCAGCCTCCTGGCCGTGAGGTCCTACAATGAGCAGTTCTTC. Full variable domain (remainder filled in from reference TRBV11-2 and TRBJ2-1): EAGVAQSPRYKIIEKRQSVAFWCNPISGHATLYWYQQILGQGPKLLIQFQNNGVVDDSQLPKDRFSAERLKGVDSTLKIQPAKLEDSAVYLCASSLLAVRSYNEQFFGPGTRLTVL.

V and J are TRBV9 and TRBJ2-5, with D perhaps TRBD1 or TRBD2 (5 bases each). With the DNA end fitting TRBJ2-7 better, the J assignment may be wrong. Per germline, CDR1 SGDLS and CDR2 YYNGEE. The CDR3 extends over 14 amino acids. The CDR3 region is CASSVVGESLEQYF. Here the CDR3 DNA reads TGTGCCAGCAGCGTAGTGGGGGAATCCCTCGAGCAGTACTTC.

V and J are TRBV9 and TRBJ2-5; 10 bases match TRBD2. Germline V gene data show CDR1 as SGDLS and CDR2 as YYNGEE. With V trimmed by 1 base and J by 3 bases, 15 bases remained unmatched. The CDR3 totals 19 residues. Here the CDR3 reads CASSVIGGGLAGVEETQYF. CDR3 DNA sequence: TGTGCCAGCAGCGTAATTGGAGGTGGTCTAGCGGGAGTGGAAGAGACCCAGTACTTC.

V is TRBV7-9 and J is TRBJ2-7; TRBD1 might be the D (5 bases). Germline CDR1 reads SEHNR; CDR2 reads FQNEAQ (reference sequence). The length of the CDR3 is 15 residues. V lost 0 bases to trimming and J lost 3 bases, with 12 bases between them. The CDR3 sequence is CASSLALGQVYEQYF. The CDR3 nucleotides read TGTGCCAGCAGCTTAGCGCTAGGACAAGTCTACGAGCAGTACTTC.

This chain connects TRBV25-1 to TRBJ2-1, with a possible D match to TRBD1 (5 bases). In germline, CDR1 is MGHDK, CDR2 SYGVNS. This CDR3 has 15 amino acids. The ends were cut back, 2 bases at V and 8 bases at J, with 16 bases in the middle. The CDR3 loop reads CASSEGAGKRDEQFF. The CDR3 region has the DNA TGTGCCAGCAGTGAAGGGGCAGGGAAACGGGATGAGCAGTTCTTC.

The chain couples TRBV5-4 to TRBJ2-7; TRBD2 is a possible D gene (5 bases). Germline CDR1 reads SGHNT; CDR2 reads YYREEE (reference sequence). Trimming pared 4 bases from V and 7 bases from J, leaving 12 bases between. CDR3 length: 12 residues. CDR3: CASSQTSGEQYF. The CDR3 nucleotides are TGTGCCAGCAGCCAGACATCGGGGGAGCAGTACTTC.

CDR3 DNA sequence: TGTGCCAGTAGTATAGGGACCTTAGTGAATCAGCCCCAGCATTTT. Amino acids: CASSIGTLVNQPQHF. The chain employs TRBV19 and TRBJ1-5; no reliable D call. The CDR3 is made up of 15 amino acids. Trimming removed 1 base at V and 4 bases at J, with 11 bases between. Germline assignment: CDR1 LNHDA and CDR2 SQIVND (reference sequence).

The chain couples TRBV5-1 to TRBJ2-1; D ambiguous. This CDR3 is 13 amino acids long. V was clipped by 0 bases and J by 0 bases, with 1 base between them. Per germline, CDR1 SGHRS and CDR2 YFSETQ. CDR3 loop: CASSLGSYNEQFF. CDR3 coding DNA: TGCGCCAGCAGCTTGGGCTCCTACAATGAGCAGTTCTTC.

This clone has a single count. This chain joins TRBV4-1 and TRBJ2-7; no clear D gene. The CDR3 extends over 14 amino acids. Trimming took off 0 bases at V and 0 bases at J, with 6 bases between the two ends. Looked up from germline, CDR1 is MGHRA and CDR2 is YSYEKL. The CDR3 is CASSQDPVSYEQYF. The CDR3 DNA reads as TGCGCCAGCAGCCAAGATCCAGTCTCCTACGAGCAGTACTTC.